A single sample gave rise to the 25 T cell receptor beta chains below, sequenced in a study of Ad26.COV2.S vaccination and SARS-CoV-2 variants. This table comes from immunoSEQ multiplex PCR, and its TCRdb copy is limited to in-frame clones, with some not included. The repertoire holds 300,000 to 400,000 clones, with around 86% as singletons. The treatment: 19 received Ad26.COV2.S at low or high dose, single or two shots; roughly 5 received placebo; per-sample allocation not given. The samples were gathered on day 63 after the first injection of vaccine or placebo. Sample: peripheral blood, taken in a trial of Ad26.COV2.S vaccine versus placebo. All receptors derive from a person between 18 and 65 years old who received the Ad26.COV2.S COVID-19 vaccine or a placebo.

The J gene is TRBJ2-7, the V gene TRBV14; no reliable D call. The V gene's germline CDR1 is SGHDN and CDR2 FVKESK. The CDR3 spans 12 residues. The V end lost 2 bases, the J end lost 3 bases, and 5 bases lay between the germline ends. CDR3 protein: CASSQRYYEQYF. In nucleotides, the CDR3 is TGTGCCAGCAGCCAACGGTACTACGAGCAGTACTTC. The whole variable domain, filled in from reference TRBV14 and TRBJ2-7, reads EAGVTQFPSHSVIEKGQTVTLRCDPISGHDNLYWYRRVMGKEIKFLLHFVKESKQDESGMPNNRFLAERTGGTYSTLKVQPAELEDSGVYFCASSQRYYEQYFGPGTRLTVT.

The count of this clone is one. This chain joins TRBV24-1 and TRBJ2-1; TRBD1 matches at 9 bases. Per germline, CDR1 KGHDR and CDR2 SFDVKD. Losses at the gene ends were 4 bases for V and 4 bases for J; bases not matched to a gene: 7. The CDR3 consists of 16 residues. The CDR3 here is CATSDSTGQGYNEQFF. DNA of the CDR3: TGTGCCACCAGTGACTCCACGGGACAGGGATACAATGAGCAGTTCTTC.

The J gene is TRBJ1-2, the V gene TRBV25-1; D perhaps matches TRBD1 (5 bases). Germline V gives CDR1 MGHDK, CDR2 SYGVNS. V dropped 6 bases and J dropped 3 bases, with 17 bases sitting between them. This CDR3 comprises 15 residues. CDR3 DNA: TGTGCCAGCAGGGGGGGACTCCTAGAGGACTATGGCTACACCTTC. It specifies CASRGGLLEDYGYTF.

Regarding this clone: At one end the junction does not follow the germline gene, possibly because of a read error. V usage is TRBV4-2 and J usage is TRBJ2-1, with D perhaps TRBD1 or TRBD2 (5 bases each). The CDR3 spans 16 residues. Germline CDR1 reads LGHNA; CDR2 reads YNFKEQ. As DNA, the CDR3 is TGTGCCAGCAGCCAAGATGATAGGCGCAACCGGGACCCATATGTCTTC. It codes for CASSQDDRRNRDPYVF.

V usage is TRBV9 and J usage is TRBJ1-1; D is unresolved. Between the trimmed V and J ends, which lost 0 bases and 1 base, there was a span of 7 bases. This CDR3 has 14 residues. Germline V gene data show CDR1 as SGDLS and CDR2 as YYNGEE. The DNA for the CDR3 is TGTGCCAGCAGCGTAGGTCAGGAGAACACTGAAGCTTTCTTT. Translating it yields CASSVGQENTEAFF.

In this sample, this clone turned up a few times. V and J are TRBV7-2 and TRBJ2-2; 8 bases map to TRBD1. Losses at the gene ends were 3 bases for V and 3 bases for J; bases not matched to a gene: 6. Germline assignment: CDR1 SGHTA and CDR2 FQGNSA. CDR3 size: 16 residues. CDR3 protein: CASSLGQGAYTGELFF. The CDR3 DNA follows: TGTGCCAGCAGCTTGGGGCAGGGGGCATACACCGGGGAGCTGTTTTTT.

The chain has TRBV6-4 and TRBJ2-3; 11 bases align to TRBD2. Germline CDR1 is MRHNA and CDR2 is SNTAGT. The CDR3 length is 17 residues. With V trimmed by 0 bases and J by 2 bases, 4 bases remained unmatched. CDR3 bases: TGTGCCAGCAGTGACTCGGCTAGCGGGGGGTCCACAGATACGCAGTATTTT. It yields the protein CASSDSASGGSTDTQYF.

The chain combines TRBV24-1 with TRBJ2-2; D ambiguous. Trimming left V 2 bases short and J 5 bases short, with 5 bases between. The CDR3 loop spans 13 amino acids. Per germline, CDR1 KGHDR and CDR2 SFDVKD. CDR3 in DNA: TGTGCCACCAGTGATTATGAAACCGGGGAGCTGTTTTTT. Translation: CATSDYETGELFF.

This clone was counted once. The CDR3 bases are TGTGCCAGCAGCTTGGGCATAGGTGTGAGCTCTGGAAACACCATATATTTT. Amino acids: CASSLGIGVSSGNTIYF. V gene TRBV5-5 combines with J gene TRBJ1-3; D call uncertain. Between the trimmed V and J ends, which lost 0 bases and 0 bases, there was a span of 13 bases. The CDR3 is 17 amino acids. Germline CDR1 SGHKS, CDR2 YYEKEE (reference sequence).

This chain connects TRBV7-9 to TRBJ1-1; D call uncertain. Trimming took off 5 bases at V and 0 bases at J, with 7 bases between the two ends. This CDR3 has 13 amino acids. Germline CDR1 reads SEHNR; CDR2 reads FQNEAQ (reference sequence). CDR3 bases: TGTGCCAGCAGCCCTACGGTGAACACTGAAGCTTTCTTT. Its protein is CASSPTVNTEAFF.

The rearrangement uses TRBV7-9 and TRBJ1-1; 9 bases match TRBD1. Germline V gene data show CDR1 as SEHNR and CDR2 as FQNEAQ (reference sequence). CDR3 size: 12 residues. The J segment lost 8 bases and the V segment lost 4 bases, leaving 2 bases of the junction unmatched. CDR3 coding DNA: TGTGCCAGCAGCTGGGACAGGGACGAAGCTTTCTTT. Amino acid sequence: CASSWDRDEAFF.

The rearrangement links TRBV15 to TRBJ2-3; 11 bases line up with TRBD1. The CDR3 has 16 residues. The germline V gene has CDR1 LNHNV and CDR2 YYDKDF (reference sequence). Trimming at V came to 3 bases and at J to 5 bases, leaving 7 bases not matched to a gene. The CDR3 DNA follows: TGTGCCACCAGCAGGTTACCGGGACAGGGGGTAGATACGCAGTATTTT. Translation: CATSRLPGQGVDTQYF.

The rearrangement joins TRBV18 to TRBJ2-5, with D perhaps TRBD1 (6 bases). This CDR3 is built from 15 residues. From germline, CDR1 is KGHSH and CDR2 LQKENI. The V gene lost 1 base and the J gene lost 2 bases, with 11 bases spanning the gap. The CDR3 region has the DNA TGTGCCAGCTCACCACTACAGGGTTTACAAGAGACCCAGTACTTC. Translating gives CASSPLQGLQETQYF.

Note on this clone: One end of the junction does not line up with germline, which may come from a read error. This chain connects TRBV7-2 to TRBJ2-7, with D maybe TRBD2 (7 bases). Germline values: CDR1 SGHTA, CDR2 FQGNSA. The CDR3 is 15 amino acids. The chain's CDR3 is CASSLATGREYEQYF. Written as DNA, the CDR3 is TGTGCCAGCAGCCTAGCTACAGGGAGGGAGTACGAGCAGTACTTC.

The chain recombines TRBV7-8 with TRBJ1-2, with D unresolved. The CDR3 sequence is 15 residues long. Looked up from germline, CDR1 is SGHVS and CDR2 is FQNEAQ. Trimming left V 0 bases short and J 8 bases short, with 16 bases between. The CDR3 loop reads CASSLARLSEGGYTF. The CDR3 DNA sequence: TGTGCCAGCAGCTTAGCCCGATTGTCGGAGGGCGGCTACACCTTC. Filled out from reference TRBV7-8 and TRBJ1-2, the complete variable domain reads GAGVSQSPRYKVAKRGQDVALRCDPISGHVSLFWYQQALGQGPEFLTYFQNEAQLDKSGLPSDRFFAERPEGSVSTLKIQRTQQEDSAVYLCASSLARLSEGGYTFGSGTRLTVV.

CDR3 amino acids: CASSYETGAGYEQYF. The DNA of the CDR3 is TGTGCCAGCAGTTACGAAACGGGGGCCGGGTACGAGCAGTACTTC. This sequence joins TRBV6-2 or TRBV6-3 and TRBJ2-7; D possibly uses TRBD1 or TRBD2 (6 bases each). The CDR3 extends over 15 amino acids. Deletions cut 2 bases from V and 4 bases from J, with 15 bases between. Germline assignment: CDR1 MNHEY and CDR2 SVGEGT.

This chain connects TRBV30 to TRBJ2-2, with unresolved D. V was shortened by 4 bases and J by 3 bases, with 12 bases between the two germline ends. CDR1 GTSNPN and CDR2 SVGIG come from the germline V gene (reference sequence). CDR3 length: 14 amino acids. CDR3 region: CAWKEWWDTGELFF. DNA of the CDR3: TGTGCCTGGAAAGAATGGTGGGACACCGGGGAGCTGTTTTTT.

V usage is TRBV6-5 and J usage is TRBJ1-5; 9 bases map to TRBD1. This CDR3 is built from 15 residues. The ends lost 5 bases at V and 4 bases at J; junction bases unmatched: 6. Looked up from germline, CDR1 is MNHEY and CDR2 is SVGAGI. DNA of the CDR3: TGTGCCAGCAGTCCTGACAGGGGGAAAAATCAGCCCCAGCATTTT. Encoded protein: CASSPDRGKNQPQHF.

The chain is built from TRBV7-8 and TRBJ1-2, with D hard to call. The length of the CDR3 is 17 residues. The germline V and J ends were trimmed by 2 bases and 3 bases, with 19 bases remaining between them. CDR1 and CDR2 (germline): SGHVS, FQNEAQ. CDR3 region: CASSLFVGNTLYYGYTF. The CDR3 region has the DNA TGTGCCAGCAGCTTATTCGTGGGCAACACCCTTTACTATGGCTACACCTTC.

As regards this clone: Other DNA sequences in the same sample also yield this CDR3. J is TRBJ2-3 and V is TRBV18; D is ambiguous. The CDR3 extends over 14 amino acids. The V gene's germline CDR1 is KGHSH and CDR2 LQKENI. Trimming shortened V by 3 bases and J by 0 bases, and 7 bases separated the two germline ends. In DNA form, the CDR3 reads TGTGCCAGCTCACCCCCCCCCAGCACAGATACGCAGTATTTT. It is translated as CASSPPPSTDTQYF.

V is TRBV19 and J is TRBJ1-2; the match to TRBD1 covers 11 bases. V was clipped by 5 bases and J by 4 bases; unmatched bases: 9. Per the germline V gene, CDR1 is LNHDA and CDR2 is SQIVND (reference sequence). The CDR3 runs to 16 residues. DNA for the CDR3: TGTGCCAGTAGTCCCGGACAGGGGGCTTGGGGCTATGGCTACACCTTC. The encoded protein is CASSPGQGAWGYGYTF.

This chain links TRBV27 with TRBJ2-1, with a possible D match to TRBD2 (7 bases). The germline CDR1 and CDR2 sequences are MNHEY and SMNVEV (reference sequence). This CDR3 has 16 residues. Trimming pared 0 bases from V and 2 bases from J, leaving 11 bases between. CDR3 nucleotides: TGTGCCAGCAGTTTATCAGTCGGGGGGCCCTACAATGAGCAGTTCTTC. It translates to CASSLSVGGPYNEQFF.

The chain couples TRBV10-3 to TRBJ2-3; TRBD2 agrees at 9 bases. V dropped 6 bases and J dropped 7; count of bases not matched to a gene: 14. The CDR3 contains 16 residues. CDR1 is ENHRY, CDR2 SYGVKD, per germline. In DNA, the CDR3 is TGTGCCATCAGGAGCCCTAGCGGGGCGACCGGGTATACGCAGTATTTT. Protein sequence: CAIRSPSGATGYTQYF.

This clone was picked up one time. The chain uses TRBV5-1 and TRBJ2-2, with a weak D call TRBD1 (5 bases). The CDR3 is 13 residues long. CDR1 is SGHRS and CDR2 is YFSETQ in the germline V gene. Trimming pared 3 bases from V and 4 bases from J, leaving 7 bases between. The CDR3 here is CASSSRGTGELFF. In DNA form, the CDR3 reads TGCGCCAGCAGCTCTAGGGGCACCGGGGAGCTGTTTTTT. The whole variable domain, remainder taken from reference TRBV5-1 and TRBJ2-2, is KAGVTQTPRYLIKTRGQQVTLSCSPISGHRSVSWYQQTPGQGLQFLFEYFSETQRNKGNFPGRFSGRQFSNSRSEMNVSTLELGDSALYLCASSSRGTGELFFGEGSRLTVL.

The V gene is TRBV10-2, the J gene TRBJ1-2; D is ambiguous. This CDR3 region has 11 residues. Per the germline V gene, CDR1 is WSHSY and CDR2 is SAAADI. V shed 3 bases and J shed 5 bases, with 4 bases lying between them. CDR3 region: CASSDGYGYTF. The DNA for the CDR3 is TGCGCCAGCAGTGATGGTTATGGCTACACCTTC.